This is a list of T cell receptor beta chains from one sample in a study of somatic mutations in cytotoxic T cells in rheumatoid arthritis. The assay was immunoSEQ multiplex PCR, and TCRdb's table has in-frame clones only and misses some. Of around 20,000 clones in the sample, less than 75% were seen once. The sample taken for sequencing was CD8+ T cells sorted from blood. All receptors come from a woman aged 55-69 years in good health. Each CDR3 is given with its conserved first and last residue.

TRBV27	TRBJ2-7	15	CASSPRDRAHLEQYF
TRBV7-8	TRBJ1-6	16	CASSLTDRRYNSPLHF
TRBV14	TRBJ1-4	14	CASSQEAVGEKLFF
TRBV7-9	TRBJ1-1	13	CASSLYRLREAFF
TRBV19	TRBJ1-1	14	CASSEDRVLTEAFF
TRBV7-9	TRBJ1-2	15	CASRLEGNSNYGYTF
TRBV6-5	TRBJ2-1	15	CASSSSGGDYNEQFF
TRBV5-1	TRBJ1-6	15	CASSLEGQGNSPLHF
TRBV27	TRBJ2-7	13	CATLGTAPYEQYF
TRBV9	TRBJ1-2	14	CASSFRDSKHGYTF
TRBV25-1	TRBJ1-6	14	CASSEGQDWSPLHF
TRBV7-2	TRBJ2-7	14	CASSSVGGSYEQYF
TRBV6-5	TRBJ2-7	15	CASSYDRDSPYEQYF
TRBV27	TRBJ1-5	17	CASCPSTGALANQPQHF
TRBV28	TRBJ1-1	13	CASRLVGNTEAFF
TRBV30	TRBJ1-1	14	CAWSKDRVNTEAFF
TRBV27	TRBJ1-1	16	CASSPSGGAMGTEAFF
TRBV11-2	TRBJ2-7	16	CASSLESGTGFYEQYF
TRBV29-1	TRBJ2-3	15	CSVETSGGLTDTQYF
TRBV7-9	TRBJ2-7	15	CASSQWGGSSDEQYF
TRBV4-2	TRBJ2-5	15	CASSQGGGNQETQYF
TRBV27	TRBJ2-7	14	CATALAGGYGEQYF
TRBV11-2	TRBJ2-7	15	CASSLVSRGRYEQYF
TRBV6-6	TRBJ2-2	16	CASSYSVPGPTGELFF
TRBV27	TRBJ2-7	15	CASSYQLSPSYEQYF
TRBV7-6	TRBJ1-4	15	CASSPPSRENEKLFF
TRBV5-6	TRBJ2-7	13	CASSPTGGLEQYF
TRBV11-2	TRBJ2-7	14	CASSLGPATYEQYF
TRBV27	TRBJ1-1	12	CASRRRGTEAFF
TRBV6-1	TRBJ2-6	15	CASSGTGSGANVLTF
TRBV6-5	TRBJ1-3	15	CASTPRADSGNTIYF
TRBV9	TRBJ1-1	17	CASSVGALPGRNTEAFF
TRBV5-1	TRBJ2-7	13	CASSLGAGYEQYF
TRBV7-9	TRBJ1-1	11	CASSRQGEAFF
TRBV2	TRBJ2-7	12	CASRGTVYEQYF
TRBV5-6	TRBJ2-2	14	CASSLSGFTGELFF
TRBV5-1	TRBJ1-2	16	CASGQSRTGGVYGYTF
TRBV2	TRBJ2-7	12	CASFRSPYEQYF
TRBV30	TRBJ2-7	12	CAWSSDNYEQYF